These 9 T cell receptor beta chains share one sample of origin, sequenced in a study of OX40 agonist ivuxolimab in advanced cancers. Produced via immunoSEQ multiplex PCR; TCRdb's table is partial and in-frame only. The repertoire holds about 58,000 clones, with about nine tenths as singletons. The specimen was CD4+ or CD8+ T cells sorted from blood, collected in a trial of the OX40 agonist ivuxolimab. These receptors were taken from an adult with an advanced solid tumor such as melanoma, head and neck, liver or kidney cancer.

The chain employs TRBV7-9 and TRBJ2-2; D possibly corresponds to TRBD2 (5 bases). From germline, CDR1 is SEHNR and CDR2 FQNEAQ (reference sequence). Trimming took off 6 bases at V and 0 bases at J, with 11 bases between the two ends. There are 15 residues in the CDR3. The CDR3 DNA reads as TGTGCCAGCAGTGGAGGAGGTTCGAACACCGGGGAGCTGTTTTTT. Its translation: CASSGGGSNTGELFF.

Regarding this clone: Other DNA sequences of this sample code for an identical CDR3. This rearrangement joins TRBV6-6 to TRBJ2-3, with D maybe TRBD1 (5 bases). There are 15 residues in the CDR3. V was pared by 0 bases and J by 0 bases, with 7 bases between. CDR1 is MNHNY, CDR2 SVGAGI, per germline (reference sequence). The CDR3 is CASSYSRGSTDTQYF. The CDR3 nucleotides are TGTGCCAGCAGTTACTCTAGGGGTAGCACAGATACGCAGTATTTT.

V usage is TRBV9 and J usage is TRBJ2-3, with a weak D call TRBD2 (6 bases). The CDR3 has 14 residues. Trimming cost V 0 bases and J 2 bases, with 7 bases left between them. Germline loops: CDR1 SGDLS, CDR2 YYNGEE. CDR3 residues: CASSVAGLTDTQYF. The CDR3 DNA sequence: TGTGCCAGCAGCGTAGCGGGACTCACAGATACGCAGTATTTT.

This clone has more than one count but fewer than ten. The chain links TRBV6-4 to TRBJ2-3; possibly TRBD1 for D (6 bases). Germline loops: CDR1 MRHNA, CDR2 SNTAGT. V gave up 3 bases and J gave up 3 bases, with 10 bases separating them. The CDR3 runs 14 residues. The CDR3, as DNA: TGTGCCAGCAGTGAATCAGGGGCTACAGATACGCAGTATTTT. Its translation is CASSESGATDTQYF.

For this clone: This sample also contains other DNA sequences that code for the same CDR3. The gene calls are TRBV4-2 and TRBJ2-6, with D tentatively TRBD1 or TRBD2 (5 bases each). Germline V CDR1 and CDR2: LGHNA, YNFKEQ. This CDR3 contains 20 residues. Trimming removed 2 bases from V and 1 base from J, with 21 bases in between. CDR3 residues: CASSQNFSPGRLSGANVLTF. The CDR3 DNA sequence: TGTGCCAGCAGCCAAAACTTTTCTCCGGGACGACTATCTGGGGCCAACGTCCTGACTTTC.

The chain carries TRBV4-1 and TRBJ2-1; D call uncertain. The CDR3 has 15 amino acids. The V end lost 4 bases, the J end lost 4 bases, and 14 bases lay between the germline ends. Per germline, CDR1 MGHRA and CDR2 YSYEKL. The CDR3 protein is CASSPFVGRYNEQFF. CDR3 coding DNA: TGCGCCAGCAGCCCCTTCGTAGGACGGTACAATGAGCAGTTCTTC.

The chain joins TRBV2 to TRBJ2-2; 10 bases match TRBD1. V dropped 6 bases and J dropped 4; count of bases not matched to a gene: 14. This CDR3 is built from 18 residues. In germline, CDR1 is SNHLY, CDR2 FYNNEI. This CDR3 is CASSQTGQGVAFTGELFF. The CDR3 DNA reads TGTGCCAGCAGCCAAACAGGACAGGGGGTAGCCTTCACCGGGGAGCTGTTTTTT.

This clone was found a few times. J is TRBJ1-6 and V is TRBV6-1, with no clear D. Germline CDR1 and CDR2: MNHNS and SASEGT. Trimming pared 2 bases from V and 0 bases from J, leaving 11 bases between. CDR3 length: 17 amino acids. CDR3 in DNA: TGTGCCAGCAGTGAATCAGCTGCGAGCTCCTATAATTCACCCCTCCACTTT. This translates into CASSESAASSYNSPLHF.

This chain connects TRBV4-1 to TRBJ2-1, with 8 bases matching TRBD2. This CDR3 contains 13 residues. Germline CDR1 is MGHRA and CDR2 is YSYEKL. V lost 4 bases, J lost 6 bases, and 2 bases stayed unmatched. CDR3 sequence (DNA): TGCGCCAGCAGCCCCGGGAGGGCCAATGAGCAGTTCTTC. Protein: CASSPGRANEQFF.